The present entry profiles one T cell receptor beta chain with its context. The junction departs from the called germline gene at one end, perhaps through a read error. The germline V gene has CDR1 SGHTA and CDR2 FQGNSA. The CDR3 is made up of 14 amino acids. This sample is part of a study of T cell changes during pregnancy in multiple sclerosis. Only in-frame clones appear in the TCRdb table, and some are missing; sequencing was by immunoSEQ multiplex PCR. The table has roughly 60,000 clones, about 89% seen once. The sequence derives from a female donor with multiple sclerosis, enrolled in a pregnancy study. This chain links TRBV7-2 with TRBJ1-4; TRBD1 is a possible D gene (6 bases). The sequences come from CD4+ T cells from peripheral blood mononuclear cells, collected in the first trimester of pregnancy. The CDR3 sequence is CASSPGTTNEKLFF. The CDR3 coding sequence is TGTGCCAGCAGCCCCGGGACAACAAATGAAAAACTGTTTTTT.